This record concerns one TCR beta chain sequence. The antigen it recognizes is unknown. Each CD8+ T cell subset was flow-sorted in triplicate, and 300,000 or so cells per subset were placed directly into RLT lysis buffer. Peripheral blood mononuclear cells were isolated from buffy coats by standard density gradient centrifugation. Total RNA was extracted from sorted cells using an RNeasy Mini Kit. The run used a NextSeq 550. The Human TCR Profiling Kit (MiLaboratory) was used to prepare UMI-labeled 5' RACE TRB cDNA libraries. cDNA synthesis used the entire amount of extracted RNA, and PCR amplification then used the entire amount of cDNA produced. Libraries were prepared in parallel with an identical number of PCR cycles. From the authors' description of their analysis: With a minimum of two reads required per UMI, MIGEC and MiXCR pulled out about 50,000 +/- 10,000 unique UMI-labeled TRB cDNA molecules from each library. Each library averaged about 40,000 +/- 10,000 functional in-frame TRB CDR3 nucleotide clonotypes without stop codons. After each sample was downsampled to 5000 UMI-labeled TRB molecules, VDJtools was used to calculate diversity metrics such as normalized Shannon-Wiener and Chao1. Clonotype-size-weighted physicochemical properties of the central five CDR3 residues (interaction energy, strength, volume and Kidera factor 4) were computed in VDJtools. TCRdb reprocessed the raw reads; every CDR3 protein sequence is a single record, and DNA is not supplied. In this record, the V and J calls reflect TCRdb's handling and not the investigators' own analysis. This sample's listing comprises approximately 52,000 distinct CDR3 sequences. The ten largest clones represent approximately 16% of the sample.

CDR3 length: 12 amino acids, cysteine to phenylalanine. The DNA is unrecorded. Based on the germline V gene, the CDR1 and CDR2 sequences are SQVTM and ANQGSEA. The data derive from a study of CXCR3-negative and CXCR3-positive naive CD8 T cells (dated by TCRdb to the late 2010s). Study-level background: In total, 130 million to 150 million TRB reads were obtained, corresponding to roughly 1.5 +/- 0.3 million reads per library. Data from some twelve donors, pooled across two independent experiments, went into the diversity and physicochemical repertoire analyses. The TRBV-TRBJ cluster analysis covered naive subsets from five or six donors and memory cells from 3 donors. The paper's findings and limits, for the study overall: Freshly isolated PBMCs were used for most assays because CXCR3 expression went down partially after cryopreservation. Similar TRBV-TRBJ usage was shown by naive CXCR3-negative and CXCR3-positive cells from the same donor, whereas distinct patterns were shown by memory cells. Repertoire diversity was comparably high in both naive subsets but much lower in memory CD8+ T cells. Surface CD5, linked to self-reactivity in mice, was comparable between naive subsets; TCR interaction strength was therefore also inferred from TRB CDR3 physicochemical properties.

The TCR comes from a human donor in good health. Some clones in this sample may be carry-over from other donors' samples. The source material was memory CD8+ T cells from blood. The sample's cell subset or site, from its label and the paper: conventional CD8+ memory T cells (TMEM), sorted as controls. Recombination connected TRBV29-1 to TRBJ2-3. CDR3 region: CSVEASTDTQYF.